Below are 28 T cell receptor beta chains sequenced from a single sample in a study of blood T cell repertoires in COVID-19. Some clones are missing from TCRdb's copy, which holds only in-frame ones; the method was immunoSEQ multiplex PCR. The data hold tens of thousands of clones, with 83% observed a single time. The sample was peripheral blood. Receptors originate from a human donor in a cohort sampled during active COVID-19.

This sequence joins TRBV15 and TRBJ2-7; D is possibly TRBD1 (5 bases). Germline-derived CDR1 and CDR2 are LNHNV and YYDKDF (reference sequence). Trimming removed 0 bases from V and 0 bases from J, with 6 bases in between. The CDR3 has 14 residues. The CDR3 nucleotides read TGTGCCACCAGCAGAGATGGGGCCTCCTACGAGCAGTACTTC. Protein: CATSRDGASYEQYF.

J is TRBJ1-2 and V is TRBV18, with D possibly matching TRBD1 (6 bases). The germline V gene encodes CDR1 KGHSH and CDR2 LQKENI. CDR3 length: 17 residues. The germline V and J ends were trimmed by 3 bases and 5 bases, with 22 bases remaining between them. The CDR3 loop reads CASSPIPTNREPYGYTF. In DNA form, the CDR3 reads TGTGCCAGCTCACCGATCCCCACCAACAGGGAACCTTATGGCTACACCTTC.

The rearrangement links TRBV10-1 to TRBJ2-3, with 9 bases aligning to TRBD2. V trimming: 4 bases; J trimming: 4 bases; junction bases outside the gene matches: 6. The CDR3 is 15 residues long. Looked up from germline, CDR1 is WNHNN and CDR2 is SYGVQD (reference sequence). The CDR3 here is CASSGAGGPSDTQYF. The CDR3 nucleotides read TGCGCCAGCAGTGGGGCGGGGGGGCCATCAGATACGCAGTATTTT.

The chain combines TRBV19 with TRBJ2-1; a weak D match, TRBD2 (6 bases). The CDR3 has 11 residues. The V end lost 7 bases, the J end lost 12 bases, and 13 bases lay between the germline ends. Germline V gives CDR1 LNHDA, CDR2 SQIVND (reference sequence). CDR3 DNA: TGTGCCAGTACTAACGGGAGAGCGCAGTTCTTC. It is translated as CASTNGRAQFF. Complete variable domain (other parts from reference TRBV19 and TRBJ2-1): DGGITQSPKYLFRKEGQNVTLSCEQNLNHDAMYWYRQDPGQGLRLIYYSQIVNDFQKGDIAEGYSVSREKKESFPLTVTSAQKNPTAFYLCASTNGRAQFFGPGTRLTVL.

The V call is TRBV7-9, the J call TRBJ1-2; no clear D. Trimming removed 10 bases at V and 2 bases at J, with 17 bases between. The germline V gene has CDR1 SEHNR and CDR2 FQNEAQ (reference sequence). This CDR3 is built from 14 residues. Here the CDR3 reads CATEGTRANYGYTF. CDR3 in DNA: TGTGCCACCGAAGGAACGCGGGCCAACTATGGCTACACCTTC. Using reference TRBV7-9 and TRBJ1-2 for the parts outside the CDR3, the full variable domain is DTGVSQNPRHKITKRGQNVTFRCDPISEHNRLYWYRQTLGQGPEFLTYFQNEAQLEKSRLLSDRFSAERPKGSFSTLEIQRTEQGDSAMYLCATEGTRANYGYTFGSGTRLTVV.

The CDR3 spells CASSIQGGTLYEQYF. CDR3 sequence (DNA): TGCGCCAGCAGCATACAGGGGGGGACACTCTACGAGCAGTACTTC. The chain has TRBV5-1 and TRBJ2-7; D perhaps matches TRBD1 (8 bases). V shed 4 bases and J shed 3 bases, with 17 bases lying between them. CDR3 length equals 15 residues. CDR1 and CDR2 from the germline V gene are SGHRS and YFSETQ. Using reference TRBV5-1 and TRBJ2-7 for the parts outside the CDR3, the full variable domain is KAGVTQTPRYLIKTRGQQVTLSCSPISGHRSVSWYQQTPGQGLQFLFEYFSETQRNKGNFPGRFSGRQFSNSRSEMNVSTLELGDSALYLCASSIQGGTLYEQYFGPGTRLTVT.

V and J are TRBV28 and TRBJ1-2; TRBD1 matches 8 bases. Germline V gene data show CDR1 as MDHEN and CDR2 as SYDVKM. J lost 0 bases, V lost 2 bases, and 5 bases had no gene match. The CDR3 consists of 16 residues. The CDR3 DNA reads as TGTGCCAGCAGTTTAGGGGGGACAGGACCTAACTATGGCTACACCTTC. It specifies CASSLGGTGPNYGYTF.

This chain links TRBV7-2 with TRBJ2-7; 9 bases align to TRBD1. V lost 5 bases and J lost 4; bases outside the gene matches: 3. Per the germline V gene, CDR1 is SGHTA and CDR2 is FQGNSA. The CDR3 loop spans 13 amino acids. Written as DNA, the CDR3 is TGTGCCAGCAGCGCACAGGGGGCTTACGAGCAGTACTTC. Encoded protein: CASSAQGAYEQYF.

The chain recombines TRBV5-1 with TRBJ2-5; 13 bases line up with TRBD2. This CDR3 is 17 amino acids long. Germline-derived CDR1 and CDR2 are SGHRS and YFSETQ. V lost 2 bases and J lost 5; bases outside the gene matches: 9. The CDR3 reads CASSFTTSGGPSETQYF. CDR3 bases: TGCGCCAGCAGCTTTACGACTAGCGGGGGGCCCAGCGAGACCCAGTACTTC. Full variable domain (outside the CDR3, taken from reference TRBV5-1 and TRBJ2-5): KAGVTQTPRYLIKTRGQQVTLSCSPISGHRSVSWYQQTPGQGLQFLFEYFSETQRNKGNFPGRFSGRQFSNSRSEMNVSTLELGDSALYLCASSFTTSGGPSETQYFGPGTRLLVL.

The rearrangement uses TRBV7-2 and TRBJ1-5; 9 positions match TRBD1. The CDR3 is 18 amino acids. Germline V gene sequence: CDR1 SGHTA, CDR2 FQGNSA. Germline trimming cut 3 bases from V and 4 bases from J; bases unmatched to any gene: 13. CDR3 amino acids: CASSLEGGGQGWNQPQHF. CDR3 DNA sequence: TGTGCCAGCAGCTTGGAGGGAGGAGGACAGGGGTGGAATCAGCCCCAGCATTTT.

CDR3 sequence reads: CASSLDRYTEAFF. The CDR3 region has the DNA TGTGCCAGCAGTTTAGACAGATACACTGAAGCTTTCTTT. The chain recombines TRBV28 with TRBJ1-1; the D gene is possibly TRBD1 (5 bases). This CDR3 has 13 amino acids. Germline CDR1 MDHEN, CDR2 SYDVKM. Trimming cost V 2 bases and J 3 bases, with 7 bases left between them.

The J gene is TRBJ2-3, the V gene TRBV3-1 (or the pseudogene TRBV3-2); 8 bases fit TRBD2. The CDR3 is 17 amino acids. Germline V gives CDR1 LGHDT, CDR2 YNNKEL (reference sequence). Losses at the gene ends were 0 bases for V and 3 bases for J; bases not matched to a gene: 8. In DNA, the CDR3 is TGTGCCAGCAGCCAAGAGCCAATCGGGGGGGGGACAGATACGCAGTATTTT. Its protein is CASSQEPIGGGTDTQYF.

This rearrangement joins TRBV7-2 to TRBJ2-7, with 9 bases that match TRBD1. CDR1 and CDR2 from the germline V gene are SGHTA and FQGNSA. This CDR3 spans 15 amino acids. Germline trimming cut 5 bases from V and 4 bases from J; bases unmatched to any gene: 9. CDR3 in DNA: TGTGCCAGCAGCCGTTCGGGACAGGGTGGTTACGAGCAGTACTTC. The encoded protein is CASSRSGQGGYEQYF.

V and J are TRBV6-5 and TRBJ2-2, with a possible D match to TRBD1 (6 bases). The CDR3 extends over 15 amino acids. The germline CDR1 and CDR2 sequences are MNHEY and SVGAGI. Trimming removed 10 bases at V and 2 bases at J, with 17 bases between. In DNA, the CDR3 is TGTGCCACTAAAGGGGGATGGACTAACACCGGGGAGCTGTTTTTT. Residues: CATKGGWTNTGELFF.

CDR3: CASSLEGGGASDTQYF. CDR3 DNA: TGTGCCAGCAGCCTCGAGGGAGGGGGGGCCTCAGATACGCAGTATTTT. This chain links TRBV6-2 or TRBV6-3 with TRBJ2-3, with TRBD2 as a possible D gene (7 bases). V dropped 6 bases and J dropped 4 bases, with 20 bases sitting between them. Germline CDR1 MNHEY, CDR2 SVGEGT. The CDR3 extends over 16 amino acids.

The CDR3 loop reads CASSDRWQPQHF. DNA for the CDR3: TGTGCCAGTAGCGACAGGTGGCAGCCCCAGCATTTT. This sequence joins TRBV19 and TRBJ1-5; possible D gene TRBD1, 6 bases. The germline V gene has CDR1 LNHDA and CDR2 SQIVND (reference sequence). The V and J ends lost 6 bases and 7 bases respectively, with 10 bases between them. The CDR3 has 12 residues.

In its sample, this clone was seen once. The rearrangement joins TRBV19 to TRBJ1-1; 12 bases are a match to TRBD1. CDR3 length equals 15 residues. V dropped 3 bases and J dropped 4; count of bases not matched to a gene: 3. Germline CDR1 reads LNHDA; CDR2 reads SQIVND (reference sequence). As DNA, the CDR3 is TGTGCCAGTAGTATTTGGGGACAGGGGGCCACTGAAGCTTTCTTT. Protein product: CASSIWGQGATEAFF. Combining the CDR3 with reference TRBV19 and TRBJ1-1 gives the whole variable domain DGGITQSPKYLFRKEGQNVTLSCEQNLNHDAMYWYRQDPGQGLRLIYYSQIVNDFQKGDIAEGYSVSREKKESFPLTVTSAQKNPTAFYLCASSIWGQGATEAFFGQGTRLTVV.

The chain is built from TRBV11-3 and TRBJ1-1; no firm D call. The CDR3 contains 13 residues. Per germline, CDR1 SGHNT and CDR2 YENEEA. V was trimmed by 5 bases and J by 1 base, leaving 8 bases between them. The CDR3 region is CASSPRRNTEAFF. CDR3 DNA: TGTGCCAGCAGCCCCCGCAGGAACACTGAAGCTTTCTTT.

The chain employs TRBV11-2 and TRBJ2-2, with D possibly matching TRBD2 (7 bases). This CDR3 has 14 amino acids. The V end lost 8 bases, the J end lost 4 bases, and 14 bases lay between the germline ends. CDR1 and CDR2 (germline): SGHAT, FQNNGV. CDR3 loop: CASAGARGTGELFF. In DNA form, the CDR3 reads TGTGCCAGCGCGGGGGCGCGGGGCACCGGGGAGCTGTTTTTT.

This clone was seen only once. V usage is TRBV6-5 and J usage is TRBJ1-1; D unclear. The V end lost 6 bases, the J end lost 1 base, and 9 bases lay between the germline ends. The CDR3 length is 13 residues. CDR1 is MNHEY, CDR2 SVGAGI, per germline. The CDR3 coding sequence is TGTGCCAGCAGCCTAGGATCGAACACTGAAGCTTTCTTT. It translates to CASSLGSNTEAFF.

This sequence joins TRBV5-1 and TRBJ2-3, with TRBD1 matching 9 bases. The V gene end was trimmed by 6 bases and the J gene end by 2 bases; junction bases not matched to a gene: 4. CDR3 length: 14 residues. Germline V gene data show CDR1 as SGHRS and CDR2 as YFSETQ. The CDR3 sequence: CASKGQGYTDTQYF. Written as DNA, the CDR3 is TGCGCCAGCAAGGGACAGGGATACACAGATACGCAGTATTTT.

This chain connects TRBV7-2 to TRBJ1-1; no clear D. The CDR3 runs to 16 residues. Trimming took off 5 bases at V and 4 bases at J, with 20 bases between the two ends. Germline CDR1 is SGHTA and CDR2 is FQGNSA. CDR3 sequence reads: CASSPGPGGETTEAFF. The CDR3 region has the DNA TGTGCCAGCAGCCCCGGGCCCGGCGGGGAAACCACTGAAGCTTTCTTT.

This chain links TRBV11-3 with TRBJ2-1; 9 nucleotides match TRBD2. Losses at the gene ends were 1 base for V and 3 bases for J; bases not matched to a gene: 4. The CDR3 consists of 16 residues. Per the germline V gene, CDR1 is SGHNT and CDR2 is YENEEA. Here the CDR3 DNA reads TGTGCCAGCAGCTTAGCCTCTAGCGGGATCTACAATGAGCAGTTCTTC. This gives the protein CASSLASSGIYNEQFF. Full variable domain (rest looked up from reference TRBV11-3 and TRBJ2-1): EAGVVQSPRYKIIEKKQPVAFWCNPISGHNTLYWYLQNLGQGPELLIRYENEEAVDDSQLPKDRFSAERLKGVDSTLKIQPAELGDSAVYLCASSLASSGIYNEQFFGPGTRLTVL.

The chain has TRBV19 and TRBJ1-4; D is possibly TRBD1 (6 bases). Germline CDR1 is LNHDA and CDR2 is SQIVND (reference sequence). The CDR3 loop spans 16 amino acids. Trimming stripped 5 bases from V and 4 bases from J, with 17 bases between. The CDR3 protein is CASSFETGPFNEKLFF. The CDR3 nucleotides are TGTGCCAGTAGTTTTGAGACAGGTCCCTTTAATGAAAAACTGTTTTTT.

This clone was counted a single time. Written as DNA, the CDR3 is TGTGCCAGCAGGGACCCTCCGGGGGGCCGGAATGAGCAGTTCTTC. Translated, it gives CASRDPPGGRNEQFF. The chain carries TRBV2 and TRBJ2-1; weak D call: TRBD2 (7 bases). V was trimmed by 6 bases and J by 7 bases, leaving 19 bases between them. Germline CDR1 SNHLY, CDR2 FYNNEI. This CDR3 has 15 amino acids. Full variable domain (remainder filled in from reference TRBV2 and TRBJ2-1): EPEVTQTPSHQVTQMGQEVILRCVPISNHLYFYWYRQILGQKVEFLVSFYNNEISEKSEIFDDQFSVERPDGSNFTLKIRSTKLEDSAMYFCASRDPPGGRNEQFFGPGTRLTVL.

The V call is TRBV4-1, the J call TRBJ1-1; D is possibly TRBD1 (5 bases). Germline V gives CDR1 MGHRA, CDR2 YSYEKL. The ends were cut back, 3 bases at V and 0 bases at J, with 8 bases in the middle. The CDR3 loop spans 14 amino acids. The chain's CDR3 is CASSHQGMNTEAFF. The CDR3 region has the DNA TGCGCCAGCAGCCACCAGGGAATGAACACTGAAGCTTTCTTT.

This sequence joins TRBV7-2 and TRBJ2-7; the match to TRBD1 covers 8 bases. J was trimmed by 2 bases and V by 2 bases; bases with no gene match: 11. The CDR3 has 17 residues. The germline V gene encodes CDR1 SGHTA and CDR2 FQGNSA. The CDR3 here is CASSLKAGGFDPYEQYF. The CDR3 DNA reads as TGTGCCAGCAGCTTAAAGGCAGGGGGCTTTGACCCCTACGAGCAGTACTTC.

This clone was observed once. The rearrangement uses TRBV6-5 and TRBJ2-1; perhaps TRBD2 as D (5 bases). This CDR3 has 15 residues. Germline CDR1 MNHEY, CDR2 SVGAGI. Between the trimmed V and J ends, which lost 8 bases and 0 bases, there was a span of 14 bases. The CDR3 nucleotides read TGTGCCAGCCTAATGGACTCCAGCTCCTACAATGAGCAGTTCTTC. The encoded protein is CASLMDSSSYNEQFF.